Listed here is a single TCR beta chain. Antigen specificity is unknown. Libraries were prepared by immunoSEQ multiplex PCR; TCRdb keeps only in-frame clonotypes and omits some of them. In the table there are under 85,000 clones, roughly 87% of which are singletons. These data come from a study of T cell responses to AZD1222 COVID-19 vaccine. Study outcomes and limitations: Just a handful of AZD1222 recipients were seropositive at baseline. Vaccine-associated CD4 TCRs spanned spike, dominant at 160-218 and 743-854. As reported, nearly half of all spike-specific TCRs target variant regions that are unmutated.

Germline values: CDR1 KGHDR, CDR2 SFDVKD. The V gene lost 4 bases and the J gene lost 6 bases, with 14 bases spanning the gap. There are 14 residues in the CDR3. This TCR was recovered from an adult in good health. Material: peripheral blood, obtained on day 0 of AZD1222 vaccination. The chain couples TRBV24-1 to TRBJ1-2; TRBD1 is a possible D gene (5 bases). The CDR3, as DNA: TGTGCCACCAGTGAGAGTAGGGGTATGCATGGCTACACCTTC. Its translation is CATSESRGMHGYTF.